This T cell receptor beta chain was recovered during a study of cytomegalovirus exposure and HLA in healthy donors. Study-wide background: Counted in an early data release were 85 million or so unique TCRs from HLA-typed donors. Study-level findings and limits: V- and J-gene trimming in TCR beta was tied to a missense DCLRE1C variant by an analysis performed later.

The germline V gene encodes CDR1 SGHRS and CDR2 YFSETQ. CDR3 length equals 14 residues. Unmatched junction bases numbered 5, after V lost 1 base and J lost 5 bases. PCR involved 60 Vbeta and 13 Jbeta primers. Libraries were prepared by immunoSEQ multiplex PCR; TCRdb keeps only in-frame clonotypes and omits some of them. The sample has more than 75,000 clones, approximately 90% seen once. Remarks on this clone: Its specificity is not known.

Sequenced sample: PBMCs. The chain uses TRBV5-1 and TRBJ2-7; 8 nucleotides align to TRBD2. This TCR derives from a man between 18 and 35 years old in good health and CMV-seronegative. The CDR3 reads CASSLIAGLDEQYF. The DNA for the CDR3 is TGCGCCAGCAGCTTGATAGCGGGACTCGACGAGCAGTACTTC.